This passage covers 19 T cell receptor beta chains from one sample sequenced in a study of T cells after yellow fever vaccination (dated by TCRdb to about 2019). The treatment or condition label corresponds to: live attenuated yellow fever vaccine strain. Library generation was performed with 5' RACE. The instrument was an Illumina HiSeq 2500. Clones were called with MiXCR by TCRdb after fastp trimmed the public reads at Q25, and only in-frame beta chains were retained. Here each entry gathers all rows of one CDR3 protein and keeps the most common genes and DNA. The table for this sample lists about 400,000 distinct CDR3 sequences; 6% to 8% of them were counted only once. The leading ten clones occupy over 12% of the sample. The sample here was PBMCs, taken 5 days after the yellow fever booster vaccination. Receptor source: a man aged 30-40 years who received the YFV17D yellow fever vaccine.

The chain employs TRBV20-1 and TRBJ2-5; 7 bases are shared with TRBD1. V gave up 3 bases and J gave up 5 bases; unmatched junction bases: 12. CDR1 and CDR2 (germline): DFQATT, SNEGSKA (reference sequence). The CDR3 has 15 residues. CDR3 nucleotides: TGCAGTGCTAGGGACTCACTACAGGGGTGGGAGACCCAGTACTTC. It is translated as CSARDSLQGWETQYF.

This clonotype was detected a few times. The chain carries TRBV6-1 and TRBJ2-5; unclear D gene. Trimming removed 7 bases at V and 2 bases at J, with 14 bases between. CDR3 length equals 14 residues. The germline V gene has CDR1 MNHNS and CDR2 SASEGT. The CDR3 sequence: CASTPLGAQETQYF. The CDR3 nucleotides are TGTGCCAGCACTCCCCTTGGAGCACAAGAGACCCAGTACTTC.

This clonotype has only a few counts. The J gene is TRBJ2-2, the V gene TRBV5-6; D uncertain. V was shortened by 0 bases and J by 1 base, with 16 bases between the two germline ends. The CDR3 has 18 residues. Looked up from germline, CDR1 is SGHDT and CDR2 is YYEEEE. CDR3 residues: CASSLVLVAELNTGELFF. CDR3 DNA: TGTGCCAGCAGCTTGGTACTCGTCGCGGAACTGAACACCGGGGAGCTGTTTTTT.

This clonotype was counted at least ten times. V is TRBV21-1 and J is TRBJ2-3; TRBD2 is the table's D call and was not checked against the DNA. TRBV21-1 is annotated as a pseudogene. This CDR3 comprises 13 residues. The CDR3: CAARIGFPDTQYF. The CDR3 DNA is TGTGCCGCTAGGATCGGGTTCCCAGATACGCAGTATTTT.

Many counts were recorded for this clonotype. The rearrangement joins TRBV27 to TRBJ2-7; TRBD2 matches 10 bases. After removal of 7 bases from V and 4 bases from J, the junction contained 16 bases not matched to a gene. The CDR3 consists of 17 residues. Germline assignment: CDR1 MNHEY and CDR2 SMNVEV (reference sequence). CDR3 in DNA: TGTGCCAGCAAAAGGAGGGCCGGGACTAGCGCGTCTTACGAGCAGTACTTC. Translated: CASKRRAGTSASYEQYF.

The chain has TRBV24-1 and TRBJ2-5, with 13 bases identical to TRBD2. Germline V lookup: CDR1 KGHDR, CDR2 SFDVKD. V shed 2 bases, J shed 5 bases, and the junction held 10 bases outside the gene matches. This CDR3 is built from 18 residues. The DNA for the CDR3 is TGTGCCACCAGTGATTCGAAAGTTGGACTAGCGGGAGTTGAGACCCAGTACTTC. Translating gives CATSDSKVGLAGVETQYF.

This clonotype appeared many times. This chain links TRBV14 with TRBJ2-3; no clear D. This CDR3 is built from 12 residues. V shed 6 bases and J shed 6 bases, with 10 bases lying between them. Germline CDR1 reads SGHDN; CDR2 reads FVKESK. CDR3 sequence (DNA): TGTGCCAGCAGTCCCCAAGGGGATACGCAGTATTTT. Encoded protein: CASSPQGDTQYF.

This clonotype has a handful of counts. The rearrangement uses TRBV20-1 and TRBJ1-2, with TRBD1 matching 9 bases. The ends lost 3 bases at V and 6 bases at J; junction bases unmatched: 8. Germline CDR1 DFQATT, CDR2 SNEGSKA (reference sequence). The CDR3 totals 14 residues. In DNA, the CDR3 is TGCAGTGCTAGTCCTTACAGGGGGCGGGATGGCTACACCTTC. Its translation is CSASPYRGRDGYTF.

This clonotype showed up many times. The chain employs TRBV3-1 and TRBJ2-3; 8 nucleotides agree with TRBD2. V shed 4 bases and J 4 bases; nucleotides not matched to a gene: 10. The germline V gene has CDR1 LGHDT and CDR2 YNNKEL (reference sequence). This CDR3 spans 16 amino acids. CDR3 sequence (DNA): TGTGCCAGCAGCCCCGAAGCGGGAGATTTAGCAGATACGCAGTATTTT. This sequence encodes CASSPEAGDLADTQYF.

This clonotype has ten or more counts. V and J are TRBV7-8 and TRBJ2-7; possibly TRBD2 for D (7 bases). Germline lookup yields CDR1 SGHVS and CDR2 FQNEAQ. This CDR3 has 19 amino acids. Trimming shortened V by 0 bases and J by 3 bases, and 24 bases separated the two germline ends. The CDR3 spells CASSLAGGPVGAYFYEQYF. The DNA for the CDR3 is TGTGCCAGCAGCTTAGCGGGAGGGCCGGTGGGGGCGTACTTCTACGAGCAGTACTTC.

This clonotype appeared a few times. The chain couples TRBV4-2 to TRBJ2-3; D uncertain. In germline, CDR1 is LGHNA, CDR2 YNFKEQ. Trimming took 0 bases from V and 7 from J, leaving 14 bases between them. The length of the CDR3 is 15 residues. CDR3 loop: CASSQENALTYTQYF. The CDR3 DNA is TGTGCCAGCAGCCAAGAAAATGCCCTCACGTATACGCAGTATTTT.

This clonotype occurred many times. The chain links TRBV7-2 to TRBJ2-1, with 16 nucleotides matching TRBD2. V dropped 4 bases and J dropped 8; count of bases not matched to a gene: 2. This CDR3 has 15 residues. Germline V gives CDR1 SGHTA, CDR2 FQGNSA. Here the CDR3 DNA reads TGTGCCAGCAGCTCGGGACTAGCGGGAGGGGATGAGCAGTTCTTC. Translated: CASSSGLAGGDEQFF.

This clonotype was detected only a few times. This rearrangement joins TRBV2 to TRBJ1-4; no definite D call. Germline values: CDR1 SNHLY, CDR2 FYNNEI. CDR3 size: 15 residues. Trimming left V 6 bases short and J 8 bases short, with 19 bases between. The CDR3 reads CASSLLDHPGEKLFF. The CDR3 nucleotides are TGTGCCAGCAGCCTCCTCGACCACCCTGGGGAAAAACTGTTTTTT. The variable domain in full, with the rest retrieved from reference TRBV2 and TRBJ1-4, is EPEVTQTPSHQVTQMGQEVILRCVPISNHLYFYWYRQILGQKVEFLVSFYNNEISEKSEIFDDQFSVERPDGSNFTLKIRSTKLEDSAMYFCASSLLDHPGEKLFFGSGTQLSVL.

This clonotype was detected ten times or more. This chain uses TRBV5-1 with TRBJ2-3; D ambiguous. Per the germline V gene, CDR1 is SGHRS and CDR2 is YFSETQ. CDR3 length: 14 residues. V was clipped by 0 bases and J by 0 bases, with 5 bases between them. CDR3 DNA sequence: TGCGCCAGCAGCTTGGCGGACAGCACAGATACGCAGTATTTT. This sequence encodes CASSLADSTDTQYF.

This clonotype was detected a few times. V usage is TRBV5-1 and J usage is TRBJ2-3; TRBD2 agrees at 11 bases. With 2 bases clipped from V and 1 base from J, the junction kept 3 bases outside the gene matches. This CDR3 is 16 amino acids long. In germline, CDR1 is SGHRS, CDR2 YFSETQ. Written as DNA, the CDR3 is TGCGCCAGCAGCTTTTCACTAGCGGGAGGCACAGATACGCAGTATTTT. It translates to CASSFSLAGGTDTQYF. Using reference TRBV5-1 and TRBJ2-3 for the parts outside the CDR3, the full variable domain is KAGVTQTPRYLIKTRGQQVTLSCSPISGHRSVSWYQQTPGQGLQFLFEYFSETQRNKGNFPGRFSGRQFSNSRSEMNVSTLELGDSALYLCASSFSLAGGTDTQYFGPGTRLTVL.

There are many counts of this clonotype. The rearrangement joins TRBV6-2 or TRBV6-3 to TRBJ2-4; D is unclear. The CDR3 runs to 13 residues. Trimming left V 0 bases short and J 7 bases short, with 7 bases between. CDR1 and CDR2 (germline): MNHEY, SVGEGT. The CDR3 is CASSYSELNIQYF. The DNA of the CDR3 is TGTGCCAGCAGTTACTCAGAGTTGAACATTCAGTACTTC.

This clonotype was recorded a few times. One end of the junction fails to match germline, which may point to a read error. V is TRBV4-3 and J is TRBJ1-4, with unresolved D. This CDR3 region has 15 residues. Germline CDR1 and CDR2: LGHNA and YSLEER. The CDR3 reads CASSQEVSTNEKLFF. The CDR3 nucleotides read TGCGCCAGCAGCCAAGAGGTGTCAACCAATGAAAAACTGTTTTTT.

This clonotype has at least ten counts. This chain connects TRBV7-9 to TRBJ2-3; 7 nucleotides align to TRBD2. V trimming: 4 bases; J trimming: 4 bases; junction bases outside the gene matches: 14. The CDR3 is 17 amino acids. The germline V gene encodes CDR1 SEHNR and CDR2 FQNEAQ (reference sequence). In DNA form, the CDR3 reads TGTGCCAGCAGCTCCCCCTTTCGAGCGGGAAACTCAGATACGCAGTATTTT. It translates to CASSSPFRAGNSDTQYF.

This clonotype was found many times. The V call is TRBV7-8, the J call TRBJ2-2; TRBD2 matches 11 bases. The CDR3 has 17 amino acids. V dropped 2 bases and J dropped 7; count of bases not matched to a gene: 9. Germline CDR1 SGHVS, CDR2 FQNEAQ. CDR3 sequence: CASSLRTSGSTVGELFF. CDR3 in DNA: TGTGCCAGCAGCTTACGAACTAGCGGGAGCACGGTCGGGGAGCTGTTTTTT.